The 3 T cell receptor beta chains reported below all come from one sample, sequenced in a study of control samples from healthy donors and cancer patients. Data came from immunoSEQ multiplex PCR; TCRdb stores just in-frame clones and leaves some out. The sample lists around 99,000 clones, about nine tenths occurring once. Source material: blood. The receptors originated from a human donor in good health. The donor label of this sample is uncertain.

The J gene is TRBJ2-2, the V gene TRBV13, with TRBD1 matching over 9 bases. Trimming removed 6 bases from V and 7 bases from J; junction bases left unmatched: 9. Germline values: CDR1 PRHDT, CDR2 FYEKMQ (reference sequence). The CDR3 length is 15 residues. CDR3 coding DNA: TGTGCCAGCAGGCGGGACAGGGCGTCGATCGGGGAGCTGTTTTTT. It encodes CASRRDRASIGELFF.

The chain uses TRBV7-9 and TRBJ1-1, with D uncertain. The CDR3 loop spans 13 amino acids. In germline, CDR1 is SEHNR, CDR2 FQNEAQ (reference sequence). V gave up 5 bases and J gave up 10 bases, with 17 bases separating them. CDR3 loop: CASSPKDPLPAFF. As DNA, the CDR3 is TGTGCCAGCAGCCCAAAGGACCCTTTACCAGCTTTCTTT.

The chain is built from TRBV7-9 and TRBJ1-2, with a tentative D call TRBD1 (5 bases). With 2 bases removed from V and 5 bases from J, the gap between germline ends came to 12 bases. CDR3 size: 14 residues. Germline assignment: CDR1 SEHNR and CDR2 FQNEAQ (reference sequence). CDR3 sequence: CASSLTETEYGYTF. DNA for the CDR3: TGTGCCAGCAGCTTAACGGAGACAGAATATGGCTACACCTTC.